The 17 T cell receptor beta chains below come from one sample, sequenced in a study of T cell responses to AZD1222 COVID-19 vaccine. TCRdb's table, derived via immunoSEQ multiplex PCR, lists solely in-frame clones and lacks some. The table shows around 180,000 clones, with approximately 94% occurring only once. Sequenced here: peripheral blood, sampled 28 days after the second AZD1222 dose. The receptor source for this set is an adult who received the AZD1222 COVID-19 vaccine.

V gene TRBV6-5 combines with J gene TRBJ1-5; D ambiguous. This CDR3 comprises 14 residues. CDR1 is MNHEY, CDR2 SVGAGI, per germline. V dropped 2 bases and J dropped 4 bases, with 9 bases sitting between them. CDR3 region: CASSYTGGNQPQHF. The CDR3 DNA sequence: TGTGCCAGCAGTTACACGGGTGGGAATCAGCCCCAGCATTTT.

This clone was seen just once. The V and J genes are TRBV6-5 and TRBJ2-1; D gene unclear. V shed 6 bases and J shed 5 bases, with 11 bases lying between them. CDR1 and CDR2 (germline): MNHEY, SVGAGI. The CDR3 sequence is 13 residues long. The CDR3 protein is CASRFPINNEQFF. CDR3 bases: TGTGCCAGCAGGTTTCCCATAAACAATGAGCAGTTCTTC.

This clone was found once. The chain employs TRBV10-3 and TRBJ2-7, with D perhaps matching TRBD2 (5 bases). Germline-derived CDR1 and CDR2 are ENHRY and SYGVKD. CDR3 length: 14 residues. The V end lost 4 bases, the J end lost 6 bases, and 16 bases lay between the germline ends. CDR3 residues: CAISAVPGSIEQYF. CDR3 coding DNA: TGTGCCATCAGTGCGGTCCCGGGGAGCATCGAGCAGTACTTC.

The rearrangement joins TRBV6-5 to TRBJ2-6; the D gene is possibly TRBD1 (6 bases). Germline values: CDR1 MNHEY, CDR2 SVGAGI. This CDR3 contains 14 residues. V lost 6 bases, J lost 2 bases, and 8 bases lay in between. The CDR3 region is CASRQGAGANVLTF. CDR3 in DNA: TGTGCCAGCAGACAGGGTGCTGGGGCCAACGTCCTGACTTTC.

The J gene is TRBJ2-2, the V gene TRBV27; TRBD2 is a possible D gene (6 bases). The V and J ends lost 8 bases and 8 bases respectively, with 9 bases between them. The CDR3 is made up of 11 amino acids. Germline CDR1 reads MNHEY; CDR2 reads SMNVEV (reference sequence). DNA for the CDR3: TGTGCCAGCTTTGGAGGGGGGGAGCTGTTTTTT. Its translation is CASFGGGELFF.

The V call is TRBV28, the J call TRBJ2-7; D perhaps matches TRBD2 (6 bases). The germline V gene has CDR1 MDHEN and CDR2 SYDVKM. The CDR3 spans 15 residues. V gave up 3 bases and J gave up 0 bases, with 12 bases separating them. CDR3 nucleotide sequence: TGTGCCAGCAGTTTTGGGCGGGGACCCTCCTACGAGCAGTACTTC. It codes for CASSFGRGPSYEQYF.

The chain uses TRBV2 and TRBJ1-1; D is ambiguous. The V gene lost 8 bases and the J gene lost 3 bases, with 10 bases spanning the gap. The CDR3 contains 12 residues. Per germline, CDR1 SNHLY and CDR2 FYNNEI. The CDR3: CASSEGYTEAFF. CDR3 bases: TGTGCCAGCTCAGAGGGTTACACTGAAGCTTTCTTT.

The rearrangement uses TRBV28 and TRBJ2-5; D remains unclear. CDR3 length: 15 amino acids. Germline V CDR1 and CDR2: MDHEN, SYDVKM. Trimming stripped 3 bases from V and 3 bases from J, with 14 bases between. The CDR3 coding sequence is TGTGCCAGCAGTTTGGCGAGGTCAAGGGAAGAGACCCAGTACTTC. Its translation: CASSLARSREETQYF.

The DNA for the CDR3 is TGTGCCAGCAGCCAAGGACAGGGTACCTATGGCTACACCTTC. It yields the protein CASSQGQGTYGYTF. The V call is TRBV5-5, the J call TRBJ1-2, with 8 bases lining up with TRBD1. The CDR3 consists of 14 residues. The germline CDR1 and CDR2 sequences are SGHKS and YYEKEE (reference sequence). After removal of 4 bases from V and 4 bases from J, the junction contained 6 bases not matched to a gene.

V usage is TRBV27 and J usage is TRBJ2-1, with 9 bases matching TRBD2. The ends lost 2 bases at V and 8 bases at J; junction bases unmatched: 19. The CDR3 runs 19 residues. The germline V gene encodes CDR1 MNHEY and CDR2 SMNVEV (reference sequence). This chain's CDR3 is CASSLGYLSPRGGADEQFF. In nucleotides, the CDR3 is TGTGCCAGCAGTTTAGGATATTTATCTCCTCGCGGGGGGGCCGATGAGCAGTTCTTC.

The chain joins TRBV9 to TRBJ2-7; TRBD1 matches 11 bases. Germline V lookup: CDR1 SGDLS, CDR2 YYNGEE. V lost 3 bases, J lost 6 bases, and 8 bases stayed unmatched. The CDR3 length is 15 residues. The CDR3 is CASSEVPGQGGEQYF. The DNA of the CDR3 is TGTGCCAGCAGCGAGGTTCCGGGACAGGGGGGCGAGCAGTACTTC.

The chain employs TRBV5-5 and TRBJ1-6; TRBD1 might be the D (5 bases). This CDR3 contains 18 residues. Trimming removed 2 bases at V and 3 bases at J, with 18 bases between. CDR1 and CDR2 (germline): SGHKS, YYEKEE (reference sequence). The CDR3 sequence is CASSLIRSRGRYNSPLHF. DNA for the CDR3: TGTGCCAGCAGCTTAATCCGGAGCCGGGGACGCTATAATTCACCCCTCCACTTT.

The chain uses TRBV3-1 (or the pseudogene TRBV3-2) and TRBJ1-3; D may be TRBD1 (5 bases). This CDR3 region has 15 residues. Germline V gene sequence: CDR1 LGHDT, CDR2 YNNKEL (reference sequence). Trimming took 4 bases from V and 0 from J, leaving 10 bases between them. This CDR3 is CASSPQVSSGNTIYF. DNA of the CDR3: TGTGCCAGCAGCCCACAGGTTTCCTCTGGAAACACCATATATTTT.

The CDR3 DNA follows: TGCGCCAGCAGCCAAGATGCAGGGGGGATAAACGAGCAGTACTTC. Its translation is CASSQDAGGINEQYF. The gene calls are TRBV4-3 and TRBJ2-7; weak D call: TRBD1 (7 bases). Germline loops: CDR1 LGHNA, CDR2 YSLEER. Trimming left V 0 bases short and J 5 bases short, with 14 bases between. This CDR3 has 15 residues.

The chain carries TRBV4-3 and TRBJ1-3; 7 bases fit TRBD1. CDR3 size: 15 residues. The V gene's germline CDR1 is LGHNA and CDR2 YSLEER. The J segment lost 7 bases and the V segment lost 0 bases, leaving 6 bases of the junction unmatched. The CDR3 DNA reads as TGCGCCAGCAGCCAAGATCCTGGCAGGGGGAACACCATATATTTT. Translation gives CASSQDPGRGNTIYF.

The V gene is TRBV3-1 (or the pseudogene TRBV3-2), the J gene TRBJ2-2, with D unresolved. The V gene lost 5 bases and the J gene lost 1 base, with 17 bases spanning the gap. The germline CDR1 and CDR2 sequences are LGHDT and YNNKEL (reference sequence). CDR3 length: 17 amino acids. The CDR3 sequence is CASSFGLRSRNTGELFF. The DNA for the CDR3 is TGTGCCAGCAGCTTCGGGTTGCGGAGCCGGAACACCGGGGAGCTGTTTTTT.

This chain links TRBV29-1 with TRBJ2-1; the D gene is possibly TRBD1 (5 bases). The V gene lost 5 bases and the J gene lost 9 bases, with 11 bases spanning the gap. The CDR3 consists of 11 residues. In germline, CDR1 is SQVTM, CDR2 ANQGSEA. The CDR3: CSVTGLAEQFF. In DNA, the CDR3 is TGCAGCGTTACAGGCTTGGCTGAGCAGTTCTTC.